Below are 27 T cell receptor beta chains sequenced from a single sample in a study of T cell responses to AZD1222 COVID-19 vaccine. Sequencing was performed with immunoSEQ multiplex PCR; in TCRdb, only in-frame clones are kept and a portion is missing. In the table there are around 97,000 clones, 90% of which are singletons. The source material was peripheral blood, sampled on day 0 of AZD1222 vaccination. These receptor sequences come from an adult in good health.

The chain combines TRBV9 with TRBJ2-5; D not certain. Trimming cost V 0 bases and J 7 bases, with 10 bases left between them. The CDR3 is 13 residues long. Germline V gene lookup returns CDR1 SGDLS and CDR2 YYNGEE. The CDR3 coding sequence is TGTGCCAGCAGCGTAGCCGAGCGTGGGACCCAGTACTTC. Its protein product is CASSVAERGTQYF. The full variable domain, rest sourced from reference TRBV9 and TRBJ2-5, is DSGVTQTPKHLITATGQRVTLRCSPRSGDLSVYWYQQSLDQGLQFLIQYYNGEERAKGNILERFSAQQFPDLHSELNLSSLELGDSALYFCASSVAERGTQYFGPGTRLLVL.

The chain carries TRBV3-1 (or the pseudogene TRBV3-2) and TRBJ2-1; no firm D call. Germline V CDR1 and CDR2: LGHDT, YNNKEL (reference sequence). V lost 1 base and J lost 9, with 19 bases in between. This CDR3 has 16 amino acids. The CDR3 DNA reads TGTGCCAGCAGCCAAGTAACCCCCGGGCCCGTTTGTGAGCAGTTCTTC. This gives the protein CASSQVTPGPVCEQFF.

A few counts support this clone. The chain uses TRBV27 and TRBJ2-6; D uncertain. Trimming left V 4 bases short and J 2 bases short, with 12 bases between. CDR3 length: 16 amino acids. Germline V gene sequence: CDR1 MNHEY, CDR2 SMNVEV (reference sequence). The CDR3 spells CASSSYKVAGANVLTF. The CDR3 DNA follows: TGTGCCAGCAGTTCTTATAAGGTGGCTGGGGCCAACGTCCTGACTTTC.

The rearrangement joins TRBV6-5 to TRBJ1-6; D remains unclear. Per germline, CDR1 MNHEY and CDR2 SVGAGI. V dropped 0 bases and J dropped 9 bases, with 12 bases sitting between them. This CDR3 region has 15 residues. CDR3 in DNA: TGTGCCAGCAGTTACTCGACGGGGTCGGCTTCACCCCTCCACTTT. This encodes CASSYSTGSASPLHF.

The chain is built from TRBV10-3 and TRBJ2-3; the match to TRBD2 covers 13 bases. With V trimmed by 8 bases and J by 6 bases, 8 bases remained unmatched. CDR3 size: 15 residues. The germline CDR1 and CDR2 sequences are ENHRY and SYGVKD. The CDR3 region is CAIDPTSGGRDTQYF. The CDR3 nucleotides are TGTGCCATCGATCCGACTAGCGGGGGGCGGGATACGCAGTATTTT.

This clone has only a few counts. V is TRBV7-2 and J is TRBJ1-2, with D possibly TRBD1 on 6 matching bases. Germline V gene lookup returns CDR1 SGHTA and CDR2 FQGNSA. The CDR3 has 14 residues. Trimming left V 7 bases short and J 4 bases short, with 16 bases between. DNA for the CDR3: TGTGCCAGCAAAGGGACACCTAACTTCTATGGCTACACCTTC. This encodes CASKGTPNFYGYTF.

This sequence joins TRBV5-1 and TRBJ2-3; 9 bases are shared with TRBD2. J lost 2 bases, V lost 2 bases, and 9 bases had no gene match. CDR1 and CDR2 (germline): SGHRS, YFSETQ. The CDR3 extends over 17 amino acids. CDR3 protein: CASSLLMQRGVTDTQYF. Written as DNA, the CDR3 is TGCGCCAGCAGCTTACTTATGCAGCGGGGGGTCACAGATACGCAGTATTTT.

The chain joins TRBV12-2 to TRBJ1-1. TRBV12-2 is marked as a pseudogene. CDR3 length: 15 residues. The CDR3 protein is CASRLALGSGTEAFF. The CDR3 coding sequence is TGTGCAAGTCGCTTAGCGCTCGGCAGTGGCACTGAAGCTTTCTTT.

This chain uses TRBV25-1 with TRBJ1-1, with D perhaps TRBD1 (5 bases). Germline V CDR1 and CDR2: MGHDK, SYGVNS. V was shortened by 4 bases and J by 8 bases, with 11 bases between the two germline ends. The CDR3 covers 12 residues. CDR3 loop: CASSARGEEAFF. CDR3 DNA sequence: TGTGCCAGCAGTGCTCGGGGGGAAGAAGCTTTCTTT.

The J gene is TRBJ1-2, the V gene TRBV3-1 (or the pseudogene TRBV3-2), with D possibly TRBD1 on 6 matching bases. The germline V gene has CDR1 LGHDT and CDR2 YNNKEL (reference sequence). The CDR3 contains 14 residues. Deletions cut 0 bases from V and 6 bases from J, with 11 bases between. The CDR3: CASSQEWGADGYTF. The CDR3 DNA is TGTGCCAGCAGCCAAGAGTGGGGGGCGGATGGCTACACCTTC.

The V and J genes are TRBV30 and TRBJ1-2; D gene uncertain. V was pared by 0 bases and J by 7 bases, with 9 bases between. CDR1 and CDR2 (germline): GTSNPN, SVGIG (reference sequence). This CDR3 contains 12 residues. The CDR3 is CAWSVLKGGYTF. The CDR3 region has the DNA TGTGCCTGGAGTGTACTTAAGGGTGGCTACACCTTC.

The chain has TRBV3-1 (or the pseudogene TRBV3-2) and TRBJ1-1, with D uncertain. Trimming cost V 3 bases and J 7 bases, with 9 bases left between them. The CDR3 totals 12 residues. CDR1 LGHDT and CDR2 YNNKEL come from the germline V gene (reference sequence). CDR3 in amino acids: CASSQPGCEAFF. For the CDR3, the DNA is TGTGCCAGCAGCCAGCCGGGATGTGAAGCTTTCTTT.

The chain links TRBV5-7 to TRBJ1-2; D is possibly TRBD1 (5 bases). TRBV5-7 is an ORF; its function is uncertain. This CDR3 region has 12 residues. V dropped 4 bases and J dropped 6 bases, with 10 bases sitting between them. This CDR3 reads CASSPGGDGYTF. The CDR3 bases are TGTGCCAGCAGCCCGGGGGGGGATGGCTACACCTTC.

The chain links TRBV5-1 to TRBJ2-2; 7 bases are shared with TRBD2. The CDR3 has 15 residues. The germline V gene encodes CDR1 SGHRS and CDR2 YFSETQ. The V and J ends lost 4 bases and 5 bases, in that order; junction bases with no gene match: 8. CDR3 sequence reads: CASSPGLVGTGELFF. DNA for the CDR3: TGCGCCAGCAGCCCAGGACTAGTAGGAACCGGGGAGCTGTTTTTT.

This chain connects TRBV7-9 to TRBJ2-3; D is uncertain. Germline V gene data show CDR1 as SEHNR and CDR2 as FQNEAQ (reference sequence). V lost 5 bases to trimming and J lost 6 bases, with 12 bases between them. The length of the CDR3 is 13 residues. The CDR3 protein is CASSPWPRDTQYF. The CDR3 DNA sequence: TGTGCCAGCAGCCCTTGGCCCAGGGATACGCAGTATTTT.

This chain uses TRBV10-3 with TRBJ1-2; possibly TRBD1 for D (6 bases). V lost 4 bases and J lost 1, with 16 bases in between. The CDR3 length is 16 residues. Germline V gene sequence: CDR1 ENHRY, CDR2 SYGVKD. The chain's CDR3 is CAISGGGTPYNYGYTF. In DNA, the CDR3 is TGTGCCATCAGTGGAGGGGGGACACCTTATAACTATGGCTACACCTTC.

The rearrangement uses TRBV5-1 and TRBJ2-7; TRBD2 matches at 8 bases. CDR1 is SGHRS, CDR2 YFSETQ, per germline. This CDR3 has 15 amino acids. V trimming: 0 bases; J trimming: 0 bases; junction bases outside the gene matches: 2. CDR3 in DNA: TGCGCCAGCAGCTTGGACACTAGCGGCTCCTACGAGCAGTACTTC. Translated, it gives CASSLDTSGSYEQYF.

J is TRBJ1-6 and V is TRBV6-2 or TRBV6-3; 7 bases fit TRBD1. The trim removed 6 bases at V and 7 bases at J, leaving 9 bases unmatched. This CDR3 is 15 amino acids long. The germline V gene encodes CDR1 MNHEY and CDR2 SVGEGT. CDR3 protein: CASSNLGRGNSPLHF. CDR3 bases: TGTGCCAGCAGCAACCTCGGCAGGGGGAATTCACCCCTCCACTTT.

The chain has TRBV7-2 and TRBJ1-6, with a possible D match to TRBD1 (5 bases). Germline CDR1 SGHTA, CDR2 FQGNSA. The CDR3 spans 14 residues. V lost 6 bases, J lost 10 bases, and 16 bases lay in between. The CDR3 spells CASRKGQGGSPLHF. In DNA form, the CDR3 reads TGTGCCAGCAGAAAGGGGCAGGGTGGATCACCCCTCCACTTT.

The chain couples TRBV6-1 to TRBJ1-6; the match to TRBD1 covers 7 bases. V shed 3 bases and J 6 bases; nucleotides not matched to a gene: 8. The CDR3 totals 16 residues. The germline V gene has CDR1 MNHNS and CDR2 SASEGT. The CDR3 spells CASSELTGSGNSPLHF. CDR3 DNA: TGTGCCAGCAGTGAGTTGACAGGGTCAGGTAATTCACCCCTCCACTTT.

The V call is TRBV30, the J call TRBJ2-4; TRBD1 might be the D (6 bases). Germline CDR1 is GTSNPN and CDR2 is SVGIG (reference sequence). Trimming shortened V by 2 bases and J by 2 bases, and 13 bases separated the two germline ends. The CDR3 consists of 15 residues. The CDR3 reads CAWSSGTSSKNIQYF. The CDR3 nucleotides are TGTGCCTGGAGTTCCGGGACATCCTCCAAAAACATTCAGTACTTC.

Concerning this clone: Other DNA sequences in the same sample also yield this CDR3. The chain has TRBV2 and TRBJ2-5; 7 nucleotides match TRBD2. This CDR3 is 12 amino acids long. CDR1 SNHLY and CDR2 FYNNEI come from the germline V gene. Trimming at V came to 4 bases and at J to 4 bases, leaving 0 bases not matched to a gene. CDR3 residues: CASSAGGETQYF. CDR3 nucleotides: TGTGCCAGCAGTGCGGGGGGAGAGACCCAGTACTTC.

The genes are TRBV7-2 and TRBJ2-1, with D perhaps matching TRBD1 (6 bases). Germline CDR1 SGHTA, CDR2 FQGNSA. V was cut by 5 bases and J by 9 bases, with 17 bases left in between. The CDR3 length is 14 residues. CDR3 sequence (DNA): TGTGCCAGCAGCCCGTTAGCAGGGGAGTTTGAGCAGTTCTTC. It yields the protein CASSPLAGEFEQFF. Based on the CDR3 plus reference TRBV7-2 and TRBJ2-1, the full variable domain is GAGVSQSPSNKVTEKGKDVELRCDPISGHTALYWYRQSLGQGLEFLIYFQGNSAPDKSGLPSDRFSAERTGGSVSTLTIQRTQQEDSAVYLCASSPLAGEFEQFFGPGTRLTVL.

This clone was seen a single time. The chain uses TRBV12-3 or TRBV12-4 and TRBJ2-6, with D uncertain. The CDR3 length is 13 residues. Trimming cost V 7 bases and J 2 bases, with 6 bases left between them. This CDR3 reads CASNDPGANVLTF. The CDR3 DNA is TGTGCCAGCAATGACCCTGGGGCCAACGTCCTGACTTTC.

This clone has a single count. The J gene is TRBJ2-2, the V gene TRBV28, with 7 nucleotides matching TRBD1. With 2 bases clipped from V and 7 bases from J, the junction kept 16 bases outside the gene matches. This CDR3 is 18 amino acids long. CDR1 is MDHEN and CDR2 is SYDVKM in the germline V gene. The CDR3: CASSLPLDRTVIGGELFF. CDR3 sequence (DNA): TGTGCCAGCAGTTTACCCTTGGACAGGACGGTAATTGGCGGGGAGCTGTTTTTT.

The chain employs TRBV28 and TRBJ2-1; D might be TRBD1 (6 bases). V was cut by 3 bases and J by 3 bases, with 12 bases left in between. Looked up from germline, CDR1 is MDHEN and CDR2 is SYDVKM. The CDR3 sequence is 15 residues long. The CDR3 region is CASSFFRQDYNEQFF. CDR3 coding DNA: TGTGCCAGCAGTTTCTTCAGACAGGACTACAATGAGCAGTTCTTC.

The V call is TRBV5-6, the J call TRBJ1-6, with unresolved D. This CDR3 comprises 13 residues. Per the germline V gene, CDR1 is SGHDT and CDR2 is YYEEEE. Trimming pared 3 bases from V and 7 bases from J, leaving 8 bases between. CDR3 residues: CASSWTGNSPLHF. The CDR3 DNA reads as TGTGCCAGCAGCTGGACCGGGAATTCACCCCTCCACTTT.